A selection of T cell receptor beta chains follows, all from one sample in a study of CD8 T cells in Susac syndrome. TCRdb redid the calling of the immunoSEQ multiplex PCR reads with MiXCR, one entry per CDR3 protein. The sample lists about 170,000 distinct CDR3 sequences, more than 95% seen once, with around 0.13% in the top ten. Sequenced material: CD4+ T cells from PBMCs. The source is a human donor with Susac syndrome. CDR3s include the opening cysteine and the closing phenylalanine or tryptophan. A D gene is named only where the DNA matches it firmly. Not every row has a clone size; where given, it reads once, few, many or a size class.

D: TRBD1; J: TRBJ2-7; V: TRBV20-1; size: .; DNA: TGCAGTGCTAGAGAACCGGGACAGCTCTCCTACGAGCAGTACTTC; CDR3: CSAREPGQLSYEQYF
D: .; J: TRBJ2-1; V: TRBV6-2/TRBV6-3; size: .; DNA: TGTGCCAGCAGTCCCCCGCCGGGGGATGAGCAGTTCTTC; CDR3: CASSPPPGDEQFF
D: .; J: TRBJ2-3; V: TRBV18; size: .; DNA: TGTGCCAGCTCACCCAGGGAAGCAGATACGCAGTATTTT; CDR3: CASSPREADTQYF
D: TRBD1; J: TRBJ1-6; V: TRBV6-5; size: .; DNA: TGTGCCAGCAGTCGAGGACAGGGGAATTCACCCCTCCACTTT; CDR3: CASSRGQGNSPLHF
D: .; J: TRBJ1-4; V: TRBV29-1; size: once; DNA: TGCAGCGCCGGAGGGGGTGGGAATGAAAAACTGTTTTTT; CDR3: CSAGGGGNEKLFF
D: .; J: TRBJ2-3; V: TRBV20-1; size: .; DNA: TGCAGTGCTAGAGGTGGGGCAGATACGCAGTATTTT; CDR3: CSARGGADTQYF
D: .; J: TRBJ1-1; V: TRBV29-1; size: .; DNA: TGCAGCGTTGTTAGATCCGGACAGACTTTGAACACTGAAGCTTTCTTT; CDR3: CSVVRSGQTLNTEAFF
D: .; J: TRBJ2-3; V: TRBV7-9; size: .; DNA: TGTGCCAGCAGTCAAGTCGGGGAGCGCACAGATACGCAGTATTTT; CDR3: CASSQVGERTDTQYF
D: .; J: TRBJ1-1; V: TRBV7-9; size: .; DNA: TGTGCCAGCAGCTTAGCCGGAGGGGGGAGCACTGAAGCTTTCTTT; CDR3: CASSLAGGGSTEAFF
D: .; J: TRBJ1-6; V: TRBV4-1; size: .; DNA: TGCGCCAGCAGCCAAGACCCGGCCTCCTATAATTCACCCCTCCACTTT; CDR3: CASSQDPASYNSPLHF
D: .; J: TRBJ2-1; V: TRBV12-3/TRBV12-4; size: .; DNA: TGTGCCAGCAGTTTCGGGCTCGGGAGCTACAATGAGCAGTTCTTC; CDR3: CASSFGLGSYNEQFF
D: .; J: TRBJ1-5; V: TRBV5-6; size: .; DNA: TGTGCCAGCAGCTTGATGACAGGAGATAATAGCAATCAGCCCCAGCATTTT; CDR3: CASSLMTGDNSNQPQHF
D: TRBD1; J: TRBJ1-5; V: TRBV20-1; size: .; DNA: TGCAGTGCTAGGGGGACAGGGCCCCAGCATTTT; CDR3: CSARGTGPQHF
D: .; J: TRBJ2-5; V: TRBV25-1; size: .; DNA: TGTGCCAGCAGTGAGGGCCAGGGGTCGGCGGTATGGTTAGAGACCCAGTACTTC; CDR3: CASSEGQGSAVWLETQYF
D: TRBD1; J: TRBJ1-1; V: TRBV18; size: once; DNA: TGTGCCAGCTCACCAATGACAGGGGGGCCTGAAGCTTTCTTT; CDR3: CASSPMTGGPEAFF
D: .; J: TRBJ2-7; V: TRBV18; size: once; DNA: TGTGCCAGCTCACCAGGGGAAGTTAACGAGCAGTACTTC; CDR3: CASSPGEVNEQYF
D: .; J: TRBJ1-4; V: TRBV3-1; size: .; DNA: TGTGCCAGCAGCCAGGGTGCGGAAAAACTGTTTTTT; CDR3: CASSQGAEKLFF
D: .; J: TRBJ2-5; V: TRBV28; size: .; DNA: TGTGCCAGCAGTTCCCGCGGGGCTTGGCAGCAAGAGACCCAGTACTTC; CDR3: CASSSRGAWQQETQYF
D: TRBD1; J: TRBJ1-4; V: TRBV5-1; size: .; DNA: TGCGCCAGCAGCTTGGGTCCCTTTCAGGGGGCATATGAAAAACTGTTTTTT; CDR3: CASSLGPFQGAYEKLFF
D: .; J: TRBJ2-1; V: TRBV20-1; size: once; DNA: TGCAGTGCTGCCAGCGCGAGCTCCTACAATGAGCAGTTCTTC; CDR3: CSAASASSYNEQFF
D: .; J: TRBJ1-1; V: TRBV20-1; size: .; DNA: TGCAGTGCTAGAGAACAGATGAACACTGAAGCTTTCTTT; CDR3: CSAREQMNTEAFF
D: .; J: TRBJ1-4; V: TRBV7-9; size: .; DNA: TGTGCCAGCAGCTTGCTCACAGGTGCCGACGAAAAACTGTTTTTT; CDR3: CASSLLTGADEKLFF
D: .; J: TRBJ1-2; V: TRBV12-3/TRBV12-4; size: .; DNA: TGTGCCAGCAGTTTAGCTGGGGGTGGTGGCTACACCTTC; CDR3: CASSLAGGGGYTF
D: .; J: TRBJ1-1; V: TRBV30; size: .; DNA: TGTGCCTGGAGTGTACAAGGGAGTGGTGAAGCTTTCTTT; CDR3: CAWSVQGSGEAFF
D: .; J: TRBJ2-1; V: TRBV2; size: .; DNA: TGTGCCGGTAGACAGTCTACCTTCTACAATGAGCAGTTCTTC; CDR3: CAGRQSTFYNEQFF
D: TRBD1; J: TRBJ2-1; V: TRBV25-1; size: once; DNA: TGTGCCAGTAAGCCGGGACAGGGAATATGGAATGAGCAGTTCTTC; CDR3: CASKPGQGIWNEQFF
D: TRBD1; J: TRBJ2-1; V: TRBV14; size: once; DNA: TGTGCCAGCAGCCCTATCGGGGACAGGGGTATGAATGAGCAGTTCTTC; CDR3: CASSPIGDRGMNEQFF
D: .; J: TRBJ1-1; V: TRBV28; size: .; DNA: TGTGCCAGCAGTTTAACTTCGGTGAACACTGAAGCTTTCTTT; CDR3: CASSLTSVNTEAFF
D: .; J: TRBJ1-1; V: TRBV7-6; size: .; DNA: TGTGCCAGCAGCTTAGTGGGACACTCGAATGAAGCTTTCTTT; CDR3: CASSLVGHSNEAFF
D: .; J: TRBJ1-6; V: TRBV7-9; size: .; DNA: TGTGCCAGCAGCCCAGAGGAGGGCTCCTATAATTCACCCCTCCACTTT; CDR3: CASSPEEGSYNSPLHF
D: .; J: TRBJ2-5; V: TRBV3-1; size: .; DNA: TGTGCCAGCAGCCAAGGTGGACAGCAAGAGACCCAGTACTTC; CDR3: CASSQGGQQETQYF
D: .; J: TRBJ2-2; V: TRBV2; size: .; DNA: TGTGCCAGCAGTGAGAACAGGGTAAACACCGGGGAGCTGTTTTTT; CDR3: CASSENRVNTGELFF
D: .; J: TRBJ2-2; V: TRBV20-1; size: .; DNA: TGCAGTGCTAGAGATTGGCGCAGGGACAACACCGGGGAGCTGTTTTTT; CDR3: CSARDWRRDNTGELFF
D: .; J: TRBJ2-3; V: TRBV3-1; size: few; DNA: TGTGCCAGCAGCCAGAACACAGATACGCAGTATTTT; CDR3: CASSQNTDTQYF
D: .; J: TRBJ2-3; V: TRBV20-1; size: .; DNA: TGCAGTGCTAGACGGGGCCGACGGATCACAGATACGCAGTATTTT; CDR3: CSARRGRRITDTQYF
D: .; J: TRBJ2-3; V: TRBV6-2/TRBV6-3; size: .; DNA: TGTGCCAGCAGTAGTAGGTGGACCACCACAGATACGCAGTATTTT; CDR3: CASSSRWTTTDTQYF
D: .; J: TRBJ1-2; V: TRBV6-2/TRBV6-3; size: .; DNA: TGTGCCAGCAGCCTCGGGTCCATCGGCTACACCTTC; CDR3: CASSLGSIGYTF
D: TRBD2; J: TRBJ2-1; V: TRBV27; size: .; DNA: TGTGCCAGCAGTTTCGAGCGGGAGGTCGACAATGAGCAGTTCTTC; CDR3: CASSFEREVDNEQFF
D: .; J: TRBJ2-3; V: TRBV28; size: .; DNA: TGTGCCAGCGTGGGGTGGGATACGCAGTATTTT; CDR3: CASVGWDTQYF
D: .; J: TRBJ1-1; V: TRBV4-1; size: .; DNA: TGCGCCAGCAGCCAAGGATTACTGAACACTGAAGCTTTCTTT; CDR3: CASSQGLLNTEAFF
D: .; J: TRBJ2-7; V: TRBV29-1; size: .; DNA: TGCAGCGTTGAAGATCAGAAGGAGCGTACCTACGAGCAGTACTTC; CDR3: CSVEDQKERTYEQYF
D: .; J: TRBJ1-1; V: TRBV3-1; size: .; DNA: TGTGCCAGCAGTCAGAGCGCTGAAGCTTTCTTT; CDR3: CASSQSAEAFF
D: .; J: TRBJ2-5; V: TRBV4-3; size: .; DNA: TGCGCCAGCAGCCAAGATCAGTACATGACCCAGTACTTC; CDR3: CASSQDQYMTQYF
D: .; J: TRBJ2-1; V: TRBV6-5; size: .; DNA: TGTGCCAGCAGTTACTACAGGGGAGGGAATGAGCAGTTCTTC; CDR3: CASSYYRGGNEQFF
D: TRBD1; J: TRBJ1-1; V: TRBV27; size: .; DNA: TGTGCCAGCAGTAATTCGGGACAGCTGAACACTGAAGCTTTCTTT; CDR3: CASSNSGQLNTEAFF
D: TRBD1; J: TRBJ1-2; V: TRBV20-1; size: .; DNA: TGCAGTGCTAGAGATTCGGGGAGGAGGGGGCTTGGCTACACCTTC; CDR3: CSARDSGRRGLGYTF
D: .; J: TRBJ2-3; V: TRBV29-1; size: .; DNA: TGCAGCGGTGGAGGGAGGCTACAACTCACAGATACGCAGTATTTT; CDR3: CSGGGRLQLTDTQYF
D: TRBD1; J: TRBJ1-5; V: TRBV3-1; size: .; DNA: TGTGCCAGCAGCCATTCAAAGACAGGGACTAGCAATCAGCCCCAGCATTTT; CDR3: CASSHSKTGTSNQPQHF
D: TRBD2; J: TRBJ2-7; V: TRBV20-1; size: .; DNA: TGCAGTGTAAGACTAGCGGTATCCTACGAGCAGTACTTC; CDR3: CSVRLAVSYEQYF
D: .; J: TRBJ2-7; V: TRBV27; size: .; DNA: TGTGCCAGCAGTTTTGGGGGAACCTACGAGCAGTACTTC; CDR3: CASSFGGTYEQYF
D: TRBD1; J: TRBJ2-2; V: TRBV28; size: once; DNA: TGTGCCAGCAGTGGACTACATGGGACAGGGCAAGCAAGGGAGCTGTTTTTT; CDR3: CASSGLHGTGQARELFF
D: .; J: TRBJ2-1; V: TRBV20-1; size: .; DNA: TGCAGTGCTAGCGGAGGATACAATGAGCAGTTCTTC; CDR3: CSASGGYNEQFF
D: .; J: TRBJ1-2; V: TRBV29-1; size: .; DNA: TGCAGCGTTGAAGGGGTCTATGGCTACACCTTC; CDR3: CSVEGVYGYTF
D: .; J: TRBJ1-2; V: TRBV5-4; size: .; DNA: TGTGCCAGCAGCTTAGGGACTCGACCCGATTATGGCTACACCTTC; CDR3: CASSLGTRPDYGYTF
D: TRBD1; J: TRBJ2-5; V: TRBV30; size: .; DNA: TGTGCCTGGAGTTCTCGACAGGGGGCTTACTTC; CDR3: CAWSSRQGAYF
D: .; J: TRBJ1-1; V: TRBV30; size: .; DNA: TGTGCCTGGAGTAATCGGGCACATCGGAACACTGAAGCTTTCTTT; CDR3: CAWSNRAHRNTEAFF
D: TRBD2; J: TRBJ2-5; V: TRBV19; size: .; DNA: TGTGCCAGTAGTATGGGGCGGGGGGCCCGAGGGACCCAGTACTTC; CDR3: CASSMGRGARGTQYF
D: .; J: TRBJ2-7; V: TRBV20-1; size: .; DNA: TGCAGTGCTAGTTTCGTCGGAGGGGGCGCCTCCTACGAGCAGTACTTC; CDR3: CSASFVGGGASYEQYF